One and the same sample provided the 28 T cell receptor beta chains below, sequenced in a study of T-cell reconstitution after alpha-beta-depleted transplantation in children. Preparation of the TCRbeta library used unique molecular identifiers. TCRdb passed the PCR reads through MiXCR, listing each CDR3 protein once. The data show some 240,000 distinct CDR3 sequences, around 13% seen once. The sample was PBMCs from the stem cell graft donor, taken from the stem cell graft. The receptor source for this set is a human donor who donated a stem cell graft to a child with acute lymphoblastic leukemia.

This clonotype was seen repeatedly, ten times or more. The V gene is TRBV6-5, the J gene TRBJ2-1, with 9 positions matching TRBD2. Trimming cost V 0 bases and J 4 bases; bases outside gene matches: 4. Germline V gives CDR1 MNHEY, CDR2 SVGAGI. CDR3 size: 16 residues. Here the CDR3 DNA reads TGTGCCAGCAGTTACTCGGCTAGCGGGGATTACAATGAGCAGTTCTTC. Amino acid sequence: CASSYSASGDYNEQFF.

This clonotype occurred many times. The chain joins TRBV10-2 to TRBJ1-2, with unresolved D. Trimming stripped 2 bases from V and 0 bases from J, with 13 bases between. CDR3 size: 16 residues. Per the germline V gene, CDR1 is WSHSY and CDR2 is SAAADI. Written as DNA, the CDR3 is TGCGCCAGCAGTGAGCGAAGGCTTCCAGCTAACTATGGCTACACCTTC. Translating it yields CASSERRLPANYGYTF.

This clonotype was detected many times. This sequence joins TRBV24-1 and TRBJ2-3, with a possible D match to TRBD2 (5 bases). This CDR3 region has 14 residues. The V gene lost 4 bases and the J gene lost 2 bases, with 9 bases spanning the gap. CDR1 and CDR2 from the germline V gene are KGHDR and SFDVKD. The CDR3 DNA sequence: TGTGCCACCAGTGACCAGCGGTACACAGATACGCAGTATTTT. This codes for CATSDQRYTDTQYF.

At least ten counts were recorded for this clonotype. The chain combines TRBV30 with TRBJ1-2, with D perhaps TRBD1 (5 bases). The CDR3 spans 15 residues. Germline CDR1 reads GTSNPN; CDR2 reads SVGIG (reference sequence). The V end was cut by 0 bases, the J end by 0 bases, with 11 bases between. The CDR3 region has the DNA TGTGCCTGGAGTGTCCGGGACCCAGCTAACTATGGCTACACCTTC. Protein sequence: CAWSVRDPANYGYTF.

This clonotype occurred many times. The CDR3 bases are TGCAGTGCCGAGGGGGGCAGTGTAGCCAAAAACATTCAGTACTTC. As protein: CSAEGGSVAKNIQYF. The chain carries TRBV20-1 and TRBJ2-4; D assignment may be TRBD1 or TRBD2 (6 bases each). Deletions cut 6 bases from V and 0 bases from J, with 15 bases between. CDR3 length equals 15 residues. Germline CDR1 DFQATT, CDR2 SNEGSKA (reference sequence).

The table lists this clonotype with many counts. This chain links TRBV10-3 with TRBJ2-5; the D gene is possibly TRBD2 (6 bases). The germline gives CDR1 ENHRY, CDR2 SYGVKD. V was clipped by 5 bases and J by 4 bases, with 11 bases between them. The CDR3 runs 13 residues. The CDR3 protein is CAISNPRGETQYF. CDR3 nucleotide sequence: TGTGCCATCAGTAACCCGCGGGGAGAGACCCAGTACTTC.

This clonotype has a count of ten or more. The chain carries TRBV28 and TRBJ1-6; D is undetermined. CDR3 length equals 13 residues. Per germline, CDR1 MDHEN and CDR2 SYDVKM. Between the trimmed V and J ends, which lost 6 bases and 3 bases, there was a span of 6 bases. The CDR3 protein is CASRTVYNSPLHF. CDR3 in DNA: TGTGCCAGCAGAACAGTCTATAATTCACCCCTCCACTTT. Filled out from reference TRBV28 and TRBJ1-6, the complete variable domain reads DVKVTQSSRYLVKRTGEKVFLECVQDMDHENMFWYRQDPGLGLRLIYFSYDVKMKEKGDIPEGYSVSREKKERFSLILESASTNQTSMYLCASRTVYNSPLHFGNGTRLTVT.

This clonotype was counted a few times. The chain is built from TRBV4-1 and TRBJ2-7; D is unresolved. From germline, CDR1 is MGHRA and CDR2 YSYEKL. This CDR3 region has 15 residues. The ends were cut back, 0 bases at V and 3 bases at J, with 12 bases in the middle. CDR3 region: CASSQEENVRYEQYF. The CDR3 nucleotides read TGCGCCAGCAGCCAAGAGGAGAACGTCCGCTACGAGCAGTACTTC.

This clonotype was recorded many times. The chain uses TRBV7-2 and TRBJ2-1, with 7 bases fitting TRBD2. With V trimmed by 1 base and J by 10 bases, 7 bases remained unmatched. This CDR3 has 14 residues. Germline V lookup: CDR1 SGHTA, CDR2 FQGNSA. The CDR3 DNA is TGTGCCAGCAGCTTAGTTCGGGTGGGAGGGGAGCAGTTCTTC. Translation: CASSLVRVGGEQFF.

This clonotype was found many times. J is TRBJ2-1 and V is TRBV20-1, with 8 nucleotides matching TRBD1. This CDR3 has 13 amino acids. J was trimmed by 5 bases and V by 6 bases; bases with no gene match: 6. From germline, CDR1 is DFQATT and CDR2 SNEGSKA (reference sequence). The CDR3 is CSAETGADNEQFF. CDR3 bases: TGCAGTGCCGAGACAGGGGCGGACAATGAGCAGTTCTTC.

The chain couples TRBV27 to TRBJ1-1; D not resolved. Trimming took off 3 bases at V and 3 bases at J, with 17 bases between the two ends. The CDR3 runs 16 residues. Germline V lookup: CDR1 MNHEY, CDR2 SMNVEV (reference sequence). The CDR3 protein is CASSLWVSSPHTEAFF. Written as DNA, the CDR3 is TGTGCCAGCAGTTTGTGGGTTTCCAGCCCACACACTGAAGCTTTCTTT.

This clonotype was found many times. The rearrangement links TRBV11-1 to TRBJ1-1; no reliable D call. The CDR3 is 18 residues long. Germline V lookup: CDR1 SGHAT, CDR2 FQDESV (reference sequence). The germline V and J ends were trimmed by 5 bases and 1 base, with 23 bases remaining between them. The CDR3: CASSPGKGGSGGNTEAFF. The CDR3 DNA follows: TGTGCCAGCAGCCCTGGAAAGGGAGGGTCAGGAGGGAACACTGAAGCTTTCTTT.

At least ten counts were recorded for this clonotype. The V and J genes are TRBV4-3 and TRBJ2-5; no reliable D call. The CDR3 spans 14 residues. Looked up from germline, CDR1 is LGHNA and CDR2 is YSLEER. V dropped 5 bases and J dropped 1 base, with 11 bases sitting between them. CDR3 coding DNA: TGCGCCAGCAGCAGAGCTTCTCGCCAAGAGACCCAGTACTTC. This codes for CASSRASRQETQYF.

This clonotype was detected ten times or more. The chain combines TRBV3-1 with TRBJ2-3; TRBD2 aligns across 8 bases. This CDR3 has 18 amino acids. V was clipped by 0 bases and J by 2 bases; unmatched bases: 10. Germline CDR1 LGHDT, CDR2 YNNKEL (reference sequence). The CDR3 DNA sequence: TGTGCCAGCAGCCAAGATACTTCTAGCGGGTTTTACACAGATACGCAGTATTTT. This codes for CASSQDTSSGFYTDTQYF.

Ten or more counts support this clonotype. This chain connects TRBV24-1 to TRBJ2-2; D call uncertain. Germline CDR1 reads KGHDR; CDR2 reads SFDVKD. Trimming removed 2 bases from V and 3 bases from J, with 6 bases in between. The CDR3 runs to 14 residues. CDR3 nucleotides: TGTGCCACCAGTGATTCCTCAGACACCGGGGAGCTGTTTTTT. Translating it yields CATSDSSDTGELFF.

This clonotype has at least ten counts. The chain uses TRBV10-3 and TRBJ1-2; D call uncertain. The CDR3 is 13 residues long. Germline CDR1 ENHRY, CDR2 SYGVKD. Trimming took off 0 bases at V and 0 bases at J, with 2 bases between the two ends. The CDR3 DNA is TGTGCCATCAGTGAGTCCCCTAACTATGGCTACACCTTC. It encodes CAISESPNYGYTF.

This clonotype occurred many times. The chain joins TRBV5-1 to TRBJ2-3, with D uncertain. V lost 4 bases, J lost 5 bases, and 8 bases lay in between. Germline V CDR1 and CDR2: SGHRS, YFSETQ. The CDR3 loop spans 12 amino acids. CDR3 amino acids: CASSPLGDTQYF. In nucleotides, the CDR3 is TGCGCCAGCAGCCCGTTAGGAGATACGCAGTATTTT.

V usage is TRBV18 and J usage is TRBJ2-2; 8 nucleotides agree with TRBD1. This CDR3 is built from 14 residues. The germline CDR1 and CDR2 sequences are KGHSH and LQKENI. Trimming at V came to 7 bases and at J to 0 bases, leaving 1 base not matched to a gene. The CDR3 reads CASLGQANTGELFF. In nucleotides, the CDR3 is TGTGCCAGCTTGGGACAGGCGAACACCGGGGAGCTGTTTTTT.

This clonotype occurred many times. The V call is TRBV4-3, the J call TRBJ2-5, with D hard to call. V lost 0 bases to trimming and J lost 5 bases, with 13 bases between them. This CDR3 is built from 15 residues. CDR1 LGHNA and CDR2 YSLEER come from the germline V gene. The chain's CDR3 is CASSQEGKRRETQYF. As DNA, the CDR3 is TGCGCCAGCAGCCAAGAGGGTAAAAGACGGGAGACCCAGTACTTC.

This clonotype has a count of ten or more. The chain combines TRBV7-2 with TRBJ1-6; no reliable D call. The CDR3 is 16 residues long. The V end was cut by 5 bases, the J end by 0 bases, with 11 bases between. Germline V gives CDR1 SGHTA, CDR2 FQGNSA. The CDR3 DNA sequence: TGTGCCAGCAGCCCTCGGTGGAGCTCCTATAATTCACCCCTCCACTTT. Its protein is CASSPRWSSYNSPLHF.

This clonotype was observed at least ten times. This sequence joins TRBV6-1 and TRBJ1-6; no definite D call. Germline CDR1 MNHNS, CDR2 SASEGT. There are 17 residues in the CDR3. V lost 6 bases to trimming and J lost 5 bases, with 20 bases between them. The CDR3: CASRFLTRNANNSPLHF. In DNA form, the CDR3 reads TGTGCCAGCAGGTTCCTGACACGGAACGCTAATAATTCACCCCTCCACTTT.

This clonotype was seen at least ten times. The chain uses TRBV4-2 and TRBJ1-2; D gene unclear. V gave up 3 bases and J gave up 4 bases, with 18 bases separating them. CDR1 LGHNA and CDR2 YNFKEQ come from the germline V gene. This CDR3 has 16 amino acids. The CDR3, as DNA: TGTGCCAGCAGCCACCATGTCGGGGATATAAGCTATGGCTACACCTTC. Translating it yields CASSHHVGDISYGYTF.

This clonotype showed up many times. The CDR3, as DNA: TGTGCCAGCAACCCGTGGGGCAGGGGGATCGGACAAGAGACCCAGTACTTC. This translates into CASNPWGRGIGQETQYF. The genes are TRBV7-2 and TRBJ2-5; 7 bases align to TRBD1. V lost 7 bases, J lost 2 bases, and 16 bases stayed unmatched. CDR3 length: 17 residues. Germline assignment: CDR1 SGHTA and CDR2 FQGNSA.

This clonotype came up many times. This chain connects TRBV15 to TRBJ1-3, with D unresolved. The CDR3 covers 13 residues. Germline loops: CDR1 LNHNV, CDR2 YYDKDF (reference sequence). V was shortened by 5 bases and J by 1 base, with 6 bases between the two germline ends. The CDR3: CATSPESGNTIYF. CDR3 coding DNA: TGTGCCACCAGCCCGGAGTCTGGAAACACCATATATTTT.

This clonotype was counted ten times or more. For the CDR3, the DNA is TGTGCCAGCAGCTTAGATCGCAGGGCCTATAATTCACCCCTCCACTTT. Translation: CASSLDRRAYNSPLHF. The chain recombines TRBV5-6 with TRBJ1-6, with D tentatively TRBD1 (5 bases). The length of the CDR3 is 16 residues. Germline V CDR1 and CDR2: SGHDT, YYEEEE. The V end was cut by 2 bases, the J end by 2 bases, with 11 bases between. Drawing the rest from reference TRBV5-6 and TRBJ1-6, the complete variable domain is DAGVTQSPTHLIKTRGQQVTLRCSPKSGHDTVSWYQQALGQGPQFIFQYYEEEERQRGNFPDRFSGHQFPNYSSELNVNALLLGDSALYLCASSLDRRAYNSPLHFGNGTRLTVT.

This clonotype was counted many times. The V call is TRBV7-9, the J call TRBJ2-3; D gene unclear. Trimming took 3 bases from V and 1 from J, leaving 8 bases between them. The CDR3 has 14 amino acids. The V gene's germline CDR1 is SEHNR and CDR2 FQNEAQ (reference sequence). CDR3 sequence (DNA): TGTGCCAGCAGCTTGGGTTCGGGCACAGATACGCAGTATTTT. This translates into CASSLGSGTDTQYF. Filled out from reference TRBV7-9 and TRBJ2-3, the complete variable domain reads DTGVSQNPRHKITKRGQNVTFRCDPISEHNRLYWYRQTLGQGPEFLTYFQNEAQLEKSRLLSDRFSAERPKGSFSTLEIQRTEQGDSAMYLCASSLGSGTDTQYFGPGTRLTVL.

This clonotype showed up many times. The V call is TRBV7-2, the J call TRBJ2-3; D possibly corresponds to TRBD1 (5 bases). V lost 5 bases and J 5 bases, leaving 17 bases between the germline ends. Germline loops: CDR1 SGHTA, CDR2 FQGNSA. The CDR3 is made up of 15 amino acids. CDR3 sequence: CASSPPSGWRDTQYF. The CDR3 bases are TGTGCCAGCAGCCCACCTTCAGGGTGGAGAGATACGCAGTATTTT.

This clonotype was counted many times. The J gene is TRBJ2-7, the V gene TRBV6-1, with 9 bases that match TRBD1. Per germline, CDR1 MNHNS and CDR2 SASEGT. The CDR3 is 15 residues long. The trim removed 6 bases at V and 11 bases at J, leaving 17 bases unmatched. The CDR3 sequence: CASSARSKGQGKEYF. CDR3 nucleotides: TGTGCCAGCAGCGCCAGATCGAAAGGACAGGGGAAGGAGTACTTC.